This entry describes one T cell receptor (beta chain). In the same sample, other DNA sequences code for this CDR3. This sample was included in a study of blood T cell repertoires in COVID-19. The V gene's germline CDR1 is SGHNT and CDR2 YYREEE (reference sequence). This CDR3 is 14 amino acids long. J lost 4 bases, V lost 1 base, and 2 bases had no gene match. Assay used: immunoSEQ multiplex PCR; TCRdb lists only in-frame clones, some missing. The table shows some 170,000 clones, with 81% occurring only once. The chain has TRBV5-4 and TRBJ2-7; 10 bases align to TRBD2. The TCR sequence derives from a human donor in a cohort sampled during active COVID-19. The sequencing sample was made of peripheral blood. The CDR3 sequence is CASSLSSGRYEQYF. CDR3 coding DNA: TGTGCCAGCAGCTTGTCTAGCGGGAGATACGAGCAGTACTTC.